These T cell receptor beta chains were read from a single sample in a study of cytomegalovirus exposure and HLA in healthy donors. Sequenced by immunoSEQ multiplex PCR; TCRdb stores in-frame clones only, minus some. The data hold over 150,000 clones, with roughly nine tenths observed a single time. The specimen was PBMCs. These receptors were collected from a woman aged 25 to 39 in good health and CMV-seronegative. Each CDR3 is given with its conserved first and last residue. The D gene is left open where the match is weak. For some rows the clone size is stated as once, few or many, or as a class when expanded; others skip it.

J gene: TRBJ1-1; D gene: TRBD1; V gene: TRBV5-5; CDR3 length: 15; clone size: -; CDR3 DNA: TGTGCCAGCAGCTGGGGGACAGGGGGCACCTCTGAAGCTTTCTTT; CDR3 protein: CASSWGTGGTSEAFF
J gene: TRBJ1-4; D gene: TRBD1; V gene: TRBV30; CDR3 length: 13; clone size: -; CDR3 DNA: TGTGCCTGGGGGGGACAGGGTTTAGAAAAACTGTTTTTT; CDR3 protein: CAWGGQGLEKLFF
J gene: TRBJ2-3; D gene: TRBD2; V gene: TRBV5-4; CDR3 length: 15; clone size: -; CDR3 DNA: TGTGCCAGCAGGAGACTAGCGGGTAACACAGATACGCAGTATTTT; CDR3 protein: CASRRLAGNTDTQYF
J gene: TRBJ1-5; D gene: TRBD1; V gene: TRBV2; CDR3 length: 17; clone size: -; CDR3 DNA: TGTGCCAGCAGTGAAAGGTGGGACAGGGCTCGTAATCAGCCCCAGCATTTT; CDR3 protein: CASSERWDRARNQPQHF
J gene: TRBJ1-5; D gene: TRBD1; V gene: TRBV7-6; CDR3 length: 15; clone size: -; CDR3 DNA: TGTGCCAGCAGCTTGGGGACAGGGGGCAGCCAGCCCCAGCATTTT; CDR3 protein: CASSLGTGGSQPQHF
J gene: TRBJ2-7; D gene: -; V gene: TRBV4-2; CDR3 length: 15; clone size: -; CDR3 DNA: TGTGCCAGCAGCCTAGCGGTTAGGAGCTCCTACGAGCAGTACTTC; CDR3 protein: CASSLAVRSSYEQYF
J gene: TRBJ2-2; D gene: TRBD2; V gene: TRBV7-6; CDR3 length: 17; clone size: -; CDR3 DNA: TGTGCCAGCAGCACTAGCGAAGGCGACCCGAACACCGGGGAGCTGTTTTTT; CDR3 protein: CASSTSEGDPNTGELFF
J gene: TRBJ2-7; D gene: -; V gene: TRBV19; CDR3 length: 15; clone size: -; CDR3 DNA: TGTGCCAGCGCGTACGGGCAGGGCCCCACCTACGAGCAGTACTTC; CDR3 protein: CASAYGQGPTYEQYF
J gene: TRBJ2-1; D gene: -; V gene: TRBV7-3; CDR3 length: 15; clone size: -; CDR3 DNA: TGTGCCAGCAGCTTAACGAGCGACTCCTACAATGAGCAGTTCTTC; CDR3 protein: CASSLTSDSYNEQFF
J gene: TRBJ2-1; D gene: TRBD2; V gene: TRBV7-2; CDR3 length: 17; clone size: -; CDR3 DNA: TGTGCCAGCAGCTTGAGACTAGCGGGAGGGCCCTACAATGAGCAGTTCTTC; CDR3 protein: CASSLRLAGGPYNEQFF
J gene: TRBJ1-2; D gene: -; V gene: TRBV30; CDR3 length: 15; clone size: once; CDR3 DNA: TGTGCCTGGAGATTGATGGGACTCCTGACCTATGGCTACACCTTC; CDR3 protein: CAWRLMGLLTYGYTF
J gene: TRBJ1-5; D gene: TRBD1; V gene: TRBV5-4; CDR3 length: 15; clone size: -; CDR3 DNA: TGTGCCAGCAGCTTGGCCGGGACAGGGAATCAGCCCCAGCATTTT; CDR3 protein: CASSLAGTGNQPQHF
J gene: TRBJ2-7; D gene: TRBD2; V gene: TRBV7-2; CDR3 length: 17; clone size: -; CDR3 DNA: TGTGCCAGCAGCTCGTGGACTAGCGGGGGGGATGGACGCGAGCAGTACTTC; CDR3 protein: CASSSWTSGGDGREQYF
J gene: TRBJ1-1; D gene: -; V gene: TRBV27; CDR3 length: 15; clone size: -; CDR3 DNA: TGTGCCAGCAGTTCCCCCATGACAGGGAACACTGAAGCTTTCTTT; CDR3 protein: CASSSPMTGNTEAFF
J gene: TRBJ2-3; D gene: TRBD2; V gene: TRBV5-6; CDR3 length: 15; clone size: -; CDR3 DNA: TGTGCCAGCAGCTATAAAATAGCGGGAGGCCCTACGCAGTATTTT; CDR3 protein: CASSYKIAGGPTQYF
J gene: TRBJ1-2; D gene: -; V gene: TRBV11-2; CDR3 length: 13; clone size: few; CDR3 DNA: TGTGCCAGCAGCTTTGAGGACAATTATGGCTACACCTTC; CDR3 protein: CASSFEDNYGYTF
J gene: TRBJ2-5; D gene: -; V gene: TRBV28; CDR3 length: 15; clone size: -; CDR3 DNA: TGTGCCAGCAGTTTAGGCGGGGCCGACAAAGAGACCCAGTACTTC; CDR3 protein: CASSLGGADKETQYF
J gene: TRBJ1-2; D gene: -; V gene: TRBV7-9; CDR3 length: 15; clone size: -; CDR3 DNA: TGTGCCAGCAGCCTCTTAAAGGGGCATAACTATGGCTACACCTTC; CDR3 protein: CASSLLKGHNYGYTF
J gene: TRBJ1-2; D gene: -; V gene: TRBV7-2; CDR3 length: 14; clone size: few; CDR3 DNA: TGTGCCAGCAGCTTAGAACCGAGTAACTATGGCTACACCTTC; CDR3 protein: CASSLEPSNYGYTF
J gene: TRBJ1-1; D gene: TRBD1; V gene: TRBV7-8; CDR3 length: 14; clone size: -; CDR3 DNA: TGTGCCAGCAGGGCACAAACACAGGGGGCCGAAGCTTTCTTT; CDR3 protein: CASRAQTQGAEAFF
J gene: TRBJ1-3; D gene: -; V gene: TRBV10-3; CDR3 length: 16; clone size: -; CDR3 DNA: TGTGCCATCAGTGAGTGGGGCATCCTCTCTGGAAACACCATATATTTT; CDR3 protein: CAISEWGILSGNTIYF
J gene: TRBJ2-7; D gene: -; V gene: TRBV2; CDR3 length: 14; clone size: -; CDR3 DNA: TGTGCCAGCAGTCCGTCAGGCCATGACTACGAGCAGTACTTC; CDR3 protein: CASSPSGHDYEQYF
J gene: TRBJ2-3; D gene: -; V gene: TRBV5-6; CDR3 length: 14; clone size: -; CDR3 DNA: TGTGCCAGCAGCCGTCAGGGTAACGCAGATACGCAGTATTTT; CDR3 protein: CASSRQGNADTQYF
J gene: TRBJ1-5; D gene: TRBD1; V gene: TRBV5-6; CDR3 length: 16; clone size: -; CDR3 DNA: TGTGCCAGCAGGGTTACAACAGGGGTCTACAATCAGCCCCAGCATTTT; CDR3 protein: CASRVTTGVYNQPQHF
J gene: TRBJ1-4; D gene: -; V gene: TRBV4-1; CDR3 length: 13; clone size: -; CDR3 DNA: TGCGCCAGCAGCCAGGGGGGTTGGGAAAAACTGTTTTTT; CDR3 protein: CASSQGGWEKLFF
J gene: TRBJ1-1; D gene: -; V gene: TRBV4-3; CDR3 length: 14; clone size: -; CDR3 DNA: TGCGCCAGCAGCCAAGATTCAGGGGACACTGAAGCTTTCTTT; CDR3 protein: CASSQDSGDTEAFF
J gene: TRBJ2-1; D gene: TRBD2; V gene: TRBV5-1; CDR3 length: 16; clone size: -; CDR3 DNA: TGCGCCAGCAGCAAGGGACTAGCGATTGGGTTTGATGAGCAGTTCTTC; CDR3 protein: CASSKGLAIGFDEQFF
J gene: TRBJ2-3; D gene: -; V gene: TRBV5-5; CDR3 length: 16; clone size: -; CDR3 DNA: TGTGCCAGCAGCCCGCGGGACTCCTACTACACAGATACGCAGTATTTT; CDR3 protein: CASSPRDSYYTDTQYF
J gene: TRBJ1-5; D gene: -; V gene: TRBV21-1; CDR3 length: 18; clone size: -; CDR3 DNA: TGTGCCAGCAGCAAAGCGGGAGGGCGGGGGTATAGCAATCAGCCCCAGCATTTT; CDR3 protein: CASSKAGGRGYSNQPQHF
J gene: TRBJ1-6; D gene: -; V gene: TRBV9; CDR3 length: 12; clone size: -; CDR3 DNA: TGTGCCAGCAGCGCCAATAATTCACCCCTCCACTTT; CDR3 protein: CASSANNSPLHF
J gene: TRBJ1-2; D gene: TRBD1; V gene: TRBV10-2; CDR3 length: 16; clone size: -; CDR3 DNA: TGCGCCAGCAGTGAGTCGGTCTCAGGGGGCGCCGGAGGCTACACCTTC; CDR3 protein: CASSESVSGGAGGYTF
J gene: TRBJ1-2; D gene: TRBD1; V gene: TRBV27; CDR3 length: 14; clone size: few; CDR3 DNA: TGTGCCAGCAGTCCAAGGGGGACAGACTATGGCTACACCTTC; CDR3 protein: CASSPRGTDYGYTF
J gene: TRBJ2-7; D gene: -; V gene: TRBV7-9; CDR3 length: 14; clone size: -; CDR3 DNA: TGTGCCAGCAGGGGAACGGGACAAACCTACGAGCAGTACTTC; CDR3 protein: CASRGTGQTYEQYF
J gene: TRBJ2-3; D gene: -; V gene: TRBV29-1; CDR3 length: 13; clone size: -; CDR3 DNA: TGCAGCGTTGTTTTGGGGTTAACAGATACGCAGTATTTT; CDR3 protein: CSVVLGLTDTQYF
J gene: TRBJ2-1; D gene: TRBD2; V gene: TRBV7-3; CDR3 length: 14; clone size: -; CDR3 DNA: TGTGCCAGCAGCGACGGGGGGGCCTACAATGAGCAGTTCTTC; CDR3 protein: CASSDGGAYNEQFF
J gene: TRBJ1-3; D gene: -; V gene: TRBV4-1; CDR3 length: 14; clone size: -; CDR3 DNA: TGCGCCAGCAGCCAAGATCACCCGATGAGCACCATATATTTT; CDR3 protein: CASSQDHPMSTIYF
J gene: TRBJ2-7; D gene: -; V gene: TRBV28; CDR3 length: 15; clone size: few; CDR3 DNA: TGTGCCAGCAGTCCTAGGGGGGCCCTCTCCTACGAGCAGTACTTC; CDR3 protein: CASSPRGALSYEQYF
J gene: TRBJ2-1; D gene: -; V gene: TRBV6-5; CDR3 length: 15; clone size: -; CDR3 DNA: TGTGCCAGCAGCTTCGACAGGACCTCCTACAATGAGCAGTTCTTC; CDR3 protein: CASSFDRTSYNEQFF
J gene: TRBJ2-3; D gene: TRBD2; V gene: TRBV2; CDR3 length: 16; clone size: -; CDR3 DNA: TGTGCCAGCAGTCCTTCTAGCGGGGCGGGCACAGATACGCAGTATTTT; CDR3 protein: CASSPSSGAGTDTQYF
J gene: TRBJ2-5; D gene: -; V gene: TRBV29-1; CDR3 length: 14; clone size: -; CDR3 DNA: TGCAGCATCCGGGACGCCCGTGGTGGAGAGACCCAGTACTTC; CDR3 protein: CSIRDARGGETQYF
J gene: TRBJ1-1; D gene: TRBD1; V gene: TRBV4-1; CDR3 length: 14; clone size: once; CDR3 DNA: TGCGCCAGCAGCCCCCACAGGGGGCAAACTGAAGCTTTCTTT; CDR3 protein: CASSPHRGQTEAFF
J gene: TRBJ1-4; D gene: TRBD1; V gene: TRBV5-6; CDR3 length: 16; clone size: -; CDR3 DNA: TGTGCCAGCAGCAGGATCACAGGGGTAGGACATGAAAAACTGTTTTTT; CDR3 protein: CASSRITGVGHEKLFF
J gene: TRBJ2-7; D gene: -; V gene: TRBV5-6; CDR3 length: 15; clone size: -; CDR3 DNA: TGTGCCAGCAGCCCCTTTAAGGTGAGCTCCTACGAGCAGTACTTC; CDR3 protein: CASSPFKVSSYEQYF
J gene: TRBJ1-5; D gene: TRBD1; V gene: TRBV2; CDR3 length: 16; clone size: -; CDR3 DNA: TGTGCCAGCAGTGATGGGACAGGGATGAGCAATCAGCCCCAGCATTTT; CDR3 protein: CASSDGTGMSNQPQHF